The 9 T cell receptor beta chains listed next were all sequenced from one sample in a study of cytomegalovirus exposure and HLA in healthy donors. 13 Jbeta primers and 60 Vbeta primers were used for the PCR. Measured with immunoSEQ multiplex PCR; TCRdb has only the in-frame clones, and not every one. The sample carries about 130,000 clones, around 77% recorded once. The specimen sequenced was PBMCs. Source of these receptors: a man aged 45-65 years in good health and CMV-seronegative.

The rearrangement joins TRBV11-2 to TRBJ1-1, with 9 bases that match TRBD1. The CDR3 runs to 15 residues. V lost 3 bases and J lost 0; bases outside the gene matches: 2. The germline V gene has CDR1 SGHAT and CDR2 FQNNGV. DNA for the CDR3: TGTGCCAGCAGCTTTGGACAGGGGATGAACACTGAAGCTTTCTTT. It translates to CASSFGQGMNTEAFF.

The chain combines TRBV2 with TRBJ2-1, with 10 bases that match TRBD2. The length of the CDR3 is 15 residues. Germline loops: CDR1 SNHLY, CDR2 FYNNEI. With 7 bases clipped from V and 3 bases from J, the junction kept 6 bases outside the gene matches. The CDR3 DNA sequence: TGTGCCAGCACCGAACTAGCGGGAAGCTACAATGAGCAGTTCTTC. It specifies CASTELAGSYNEQFF.

This chain joins TRBV6-6 and TRBJ2-5; possible D gene TRBD2, 5 bases. This CDR3 spans 13 amino acids. Looked up from germline, CDR1 is MNHNY and CDR2 is SVGAGI (reference sequence). Trimming left V 11 bases short and J 3 bases short, with 16 bases between. CDR3 in amino acids: CASRRHREETQYF. The CDR3 DNA reads as TGTGCCTCTAGGAGGCACCGTGAAGAGACCCAGTACTTC.

The chain employs TRBV6-5 and TRBJ1-5; a possible D gene is TRBD1 (6 bases). Trimming took off 5 bases at V and 7 bases at J, with 15 bases between the two ends. Germline assignment: CDR1 MNHEY and CDR2 SVGAGI. The CDR3 sequence is 14 residues long. The DNA for the CDR3 is TGTGCCAGCAGTCCGGACAGTTCGACCCAGCCCCAGCATTTT. Translated: CASSPDSSTQPQHF.

J is TRBJ2-1 and V is TRBV19; TRBD2 agrees at 12 bases. The CDR3 loop spans 16 amino acids. Unmatched junction bases numbered 8, after V lost 2 bases and J lost 9 bases. CDR1 and CDR2 (germline): LNHDA, SQIVND (reference sequence). The CDR3 DNA sequence: TGTGCCAGTAGTATACTAGCGGGAGGGCCGCAAAGTGAGCAGTTCTTC. It is translated as CASSILAGGPQSEQFF.

The chain employs TRBV6-5 and TRBJ2-5; 7 bases align to TRBD1. The CDR3 contains 16 residues. V was clipped by 0 bases and J by 1 base; unmatched bases: 5. CDR1 is MNHEY and CDR2 is SVGAGI in the germline V gene. The CDR3 reads CASSYSGTEGQETQYF. CDR3 DNA sequence: TGTGCCAGCAGTTACTCAGGGACAGAAGGCCAAGAGACCCAGTACTTC.

Remarks on this clone: In the same sample, other DNA sequences code for this CDR3. The chain carries TRBV10-3 and TRBJ1-2; a weak D match, TRBD1 (6 bases). The CDR3 is 15 amino acids. The V end was cut by 5 bases, the J end by 0 bases, with 13 bases between. Per germline, CDR1 ENHRY and CDR2 SYGVKD. CDR3 amino acids: CAISTGNRANYGYTF. DNA of the CDR3: TGTGCCATCAGTACAGGGAATAGAGCTAACTATGGCTACACCTTC.

The chain carries TRBV28 and TRBJ1-5; 7 nucleotides match TRBD1. The germline CDR1 and CDR2 sequences are MDHEN and SYDVKM. V shed 1 base, J shed 4 bases, and the junction held 4 bases outside the gene matches. The CDR3 runs to 15 residues. The CDR3 loop reads CASSLSKQGNQPQHF. CDR3 coding DNA: TGTGCCAGCAGTTTATCTAAACAGGGGAATCAGCCCCAGCATTTT.

The gene calls are TRBV7-8 and TRBJ1-3, with D possibly being TRBD1 (5 bases). V lost 4 bases to trimming and J lost 2 bases, with 9 bases between them. Germline assignment: CDR1 SGHVS and CDR2 FQNEAQ. The CDR3 is 14 residues long. CDR3 DNA: TGTGCCAGCAGCTATGACAGAACTGGAAACACCATATATTTT. Protein: CASSYDRTGNTIYF. Together with reference TRBV7-8 and TRBJ1-3, the CDR3 gives the full variable domain: GAGVSQSPRYKVAKRGQDVALRCDPISGHVSLFWYQQALGQGPEFLTYFQNEAQLDKSGLPSDRFFAERPEGSVSTLKIQRTQQEDSAVYLCASSYDRTGNTIYFGEGSWLTVV.